This T cell receptor beta chain was retrieved from a study of early T cells in non-severe SARS-CoV-2 infection. Across the whole study: Sequencing used unsorted whole-blood bulk RNA, so chains lack pairing. General study results and limits: VDJdb matches were skewed toward anti-spike CD8 T cell responses.

V was pared by 6 bases and J by 4 bases, with 6 bases of the junction left unmatched. This CDR3 contains 15 residues. The germline V gene has CDR1 MNHNS and CDR2 SASEGT. Via MiXCR, TCRdb re-called the 5' RACE reads, giving one row per CDR3 protein. The data hold about 68,000 distinct CDR3 sequences, with 11% observed a single time. Many counts were recorded for this clonotype. The antigen is unknown. The sequencing sample was made of whole blood. The chain carries TRBV6-1 and TRBJ2-6, with 7 bases that match TRBD1. This clonotype originated in an adult who was a healthcare worker with PCR-confirmed SARS-CoV-2 infection or an uninfected control (not recorded which). The CDR3 spells CASSQTGTGANVLTF. DNA for the CDR3: TGTGCCAGCAGCCAGACAGGGACCGGGGCCAACGTCCTGACTTTC.